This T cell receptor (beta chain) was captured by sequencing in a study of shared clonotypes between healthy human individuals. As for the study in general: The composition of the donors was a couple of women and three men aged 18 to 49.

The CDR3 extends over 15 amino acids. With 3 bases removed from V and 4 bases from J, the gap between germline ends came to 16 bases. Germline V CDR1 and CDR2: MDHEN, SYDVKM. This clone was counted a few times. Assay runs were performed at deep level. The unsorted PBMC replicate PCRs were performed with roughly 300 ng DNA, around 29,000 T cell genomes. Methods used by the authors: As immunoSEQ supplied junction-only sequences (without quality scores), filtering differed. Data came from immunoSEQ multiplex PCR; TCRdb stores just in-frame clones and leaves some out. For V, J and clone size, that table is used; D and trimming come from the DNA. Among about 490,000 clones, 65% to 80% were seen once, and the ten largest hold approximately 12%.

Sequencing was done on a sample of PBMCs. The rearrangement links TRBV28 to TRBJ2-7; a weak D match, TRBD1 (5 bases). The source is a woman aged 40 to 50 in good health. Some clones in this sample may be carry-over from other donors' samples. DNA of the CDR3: TGTGCCAGCAGTTTGGGGCCCTCTTTAGGATACGAGCAGTACTTC. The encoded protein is CASSLGPSLGYEQYF.